In its sample, the clone carrying this TCR beta chain was seen many times. Germline assignment: CDR1 SGHAT and CDR2 FQNNGV. The CDR3 is made up of 16 amino acids. Germline trimming cut 1 base from V and 3 bases from J; bases unmatched to any gene: 4. The record originates from a study of blood T cell repertoires in COVID-19. On the study more broadly: COVID-19 samples from acute and convalescent phases originated in the United States, Italy and Spain. In each case, the material was cDNA or gDNA derived from T cells, B-cell-depleted T cells, or PBMCs.

Methods used by the authors: Reference gene primers were amplified, and this amplification served to estimate nucleated cell counts. Sequenced by immunoSEQ multiplex PCR; TCRdb stores in-frame clones only, minus some. V and J calls and clone size follow that table, whereas D and trimming were derived from the DNA. The sample lists about 58,000 clones, 90% occurring once. This TCR came from a man between 60 and 75 years old with active COVID-19. The V and J genes are TRBV11-2 and TRBJ2-7; 12 positions match TRBD2. Sequencing was carried out using peripheral blood. CDR3 in amino acids: CASSLVLAGGLYEQYF. CDR3 in DNA: TGTGCCAGCAGCTTAGTTCTAGCGGGGGGGCTCTACGAGCAGTACTTC.